The 7 T cell receptor beta chains given below trace back to one sample, sequenced in a study of T cells in localized non-small cell lung cancer (dated by TCRdb to the early 2020s). Libraries were constructed by the immunoSEQ multiplex PCR assay. As stored in TCRdb, this immuneACCESS dataset retains in-frame rearrangements with V and J assigned. A fraction of the clones does not appear; measured against another copy, unresolved V genes explain less than half of the discrepancy, and the remainder lacks a known reason. The sample profile shows about 52,000 clones; roughly 85% of them were found once. The ten largest clones add up to roughly 18% of the sample. Sequences were derived from peripheral blood, sampled before any cancer treatment. These receptors all stem from a male donor older than 55 with stage III squamous cell lung carcinoma.

The rearrangement joins TRBV5-1 to TRBJ1-2; 8 positions match TRBD1. The junction had 7 bases not matched to a gene; V was cut back by 4 bases and J by 8 bases. CDR3 size: 13 residues. Germline V lookup: CDR1 SGHRS, CDR2 YFSETQ. DNA for the CDR3: TGCGCCAGCAGCCCCACCGACAGGGGCGGCTACACCTTC. Translation gives CASSPTDRGGYTF.

The chain employs TRBV25-1 and TRBJ2-7, with 9 bases aligning to TRBD1. This CDR3 has 15 amino acids. Germline lookup yields CDR1 MGHDK and CDR2 SYGVNS. Germline trimming cut 8 bases from V and 5 bases from J; bases unmatched to any gene: 13. CDR3 in DNA: TGTGCCAGCGAACCCCGACAGGGGGGAAGACACGAGCAGTACTTC. It codes for CASEPRQGGRHEQYF.

The CDR3: CASRMGGGGYTF. In DNA form, the CDR3 reads TGTGCCAGCCGGATGGGGGGAGGAGGCTACACCTTC. The J gene is TRBJ1-2, the V gene TRBV28; D is perhaps TRBD1 (5 bases). This CDR3 is built from 12 residues. The germline CDR1 and CDR2 sequences are MDHEN and SYDVKM. V lost 8 bases, J lost 8 bases, and 15 bases lay in between.

The chain is built from TRBV6-1 and TRBJ1-2; a possible D gene is TRBD1 (6 bases). The V gene lost 6 bases and the J gene lost 4 bases, with 15 bases spanning the gap. The CDR3 has 14 amino acids. Germline CDR1 MNHNS, CDR2 SASEGT. The CDR3 DNA reads as TGTGCCAGCAGGGGGGACACCTCAACCTATGGCTACACCTTC. Its protein product is CASRGDTSTYGYTF.

V and J are TRBV2 and TRBJ1-2, with 9 positions matching TRBD1. V was pared by 6 bases and J by 4 bases, with 6 bases of the junction left unmatched. Germline V gives CDR1 SNHLY, CDR2 FYNNEI. CDR3 size: 14 residues. Here the CDR3 DNA reads TGTGCCAGCAGCGCGGACAGGGGCTCCTATGGCTACACCTTC. Amino acids: CASSADRGSYGYTF.

This clone has just one count. The chain combines TRBV29-1 with TRBJ2-5; 8 bases are a match to TRBD2. The CDR3 spans 14 residues. After removal of 6 bases from V and 4 bases from J, the junction contained 10 bases not matched to a gene. Germline CDR1 reads SQVTM; CDR2 reads ANQGSEA. CDR3 protein: CSVSLGLGVETQYF. CDR3 sequence (DNA): TGCAGCGTCTCTTTGGGACTAGGGGTAGAGACCCAGTACTTC.

The chain employs TRBV7-6 and TRBJ2-1; D ambiguous. The CDR3 runs 17 residues. CDR1 is SGHVS, CDR2 FNYEAQ, per germline. Trimming cost V 1 base and J 0 bases, with 13 bases left between them. The DNA for the CDR3 is TGTGCCAGCAGCTTAGAGATGCAGCCCAGCTCCTACAATGAGCAGTTCTTC. Translating gives CASSLEMQPSSYNEQFF.